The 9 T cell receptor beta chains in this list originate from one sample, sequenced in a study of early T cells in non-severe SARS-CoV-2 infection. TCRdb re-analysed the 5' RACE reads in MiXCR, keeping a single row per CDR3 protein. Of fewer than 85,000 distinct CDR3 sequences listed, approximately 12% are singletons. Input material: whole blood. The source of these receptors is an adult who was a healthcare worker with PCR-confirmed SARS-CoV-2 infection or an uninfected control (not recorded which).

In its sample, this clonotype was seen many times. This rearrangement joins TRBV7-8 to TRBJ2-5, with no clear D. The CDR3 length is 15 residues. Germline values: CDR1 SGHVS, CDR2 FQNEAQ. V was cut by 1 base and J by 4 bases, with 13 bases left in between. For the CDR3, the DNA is TGTGCCAGCAGCTTAGTGGACCCACCGGGAGAGACCCAGTACTTC. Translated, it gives CASSLVDPPGETQYF. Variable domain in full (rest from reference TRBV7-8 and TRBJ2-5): GAGVSQSPRYKVAKRGQDVALRCDPISGHVSLFWYQQALGQGPEFLTYFQNEAQLDKSGLPSDRFFAERPEGSVSTLKIQRTQQEDSAVYLCASSLVDPPGETQYFGPGTRLLVL.

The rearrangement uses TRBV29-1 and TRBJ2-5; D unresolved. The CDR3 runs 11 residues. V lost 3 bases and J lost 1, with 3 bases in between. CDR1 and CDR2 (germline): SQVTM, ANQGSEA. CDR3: CSVEIQETQYF. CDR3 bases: TGCAGCGTTGAGATCCAAGAGACCCAGTACTTC.

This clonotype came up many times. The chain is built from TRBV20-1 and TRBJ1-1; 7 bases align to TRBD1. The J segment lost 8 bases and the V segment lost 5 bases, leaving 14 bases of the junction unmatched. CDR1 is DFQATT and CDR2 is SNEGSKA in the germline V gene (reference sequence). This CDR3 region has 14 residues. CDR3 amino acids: CSASQSTGTLEAFF. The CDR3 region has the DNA TGCAGTGCTTCTCAGTCGACAGGGACTCTCGAAGCTTTCTTT.

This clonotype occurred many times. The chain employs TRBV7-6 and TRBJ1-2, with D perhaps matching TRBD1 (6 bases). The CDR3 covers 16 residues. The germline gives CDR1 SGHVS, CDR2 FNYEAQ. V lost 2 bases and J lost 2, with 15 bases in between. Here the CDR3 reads CASSLTPGHRNYGYTF. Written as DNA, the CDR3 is TGTGCCAGCAGCTTAACTCCGGGACACCGAAACTATGGCTACACCTTC.

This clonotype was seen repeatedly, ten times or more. The CDR3 sequence: CAISRQGAGEQYF. CDR3 nucleotide sequence: TGTGCCATCAGCAGACAGGGGGCGGGCGAGCAGTACTTC. The chain uses TRBV10-3 and TRBJ2-7; 10 nucleotides align to TRBD1. The junction had 5 bases not matched to a gene; V was cut back by 6 bases and J by 6 bases. Germline V gives CDR1 ENHRY, CDR2 SYGVKD. The CDR3 is made up of 13 amino acids.

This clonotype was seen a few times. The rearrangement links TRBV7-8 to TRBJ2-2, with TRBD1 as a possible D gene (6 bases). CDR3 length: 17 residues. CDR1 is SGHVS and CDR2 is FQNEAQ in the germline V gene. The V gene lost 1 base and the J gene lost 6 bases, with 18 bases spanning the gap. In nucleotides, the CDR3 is TGTGCCAGCAGCTTAGTCTCTCAGGGGTGGTTCGCCGGGGAGCTGTTTTTT. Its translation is CASSLVSQGWFAGELFF.

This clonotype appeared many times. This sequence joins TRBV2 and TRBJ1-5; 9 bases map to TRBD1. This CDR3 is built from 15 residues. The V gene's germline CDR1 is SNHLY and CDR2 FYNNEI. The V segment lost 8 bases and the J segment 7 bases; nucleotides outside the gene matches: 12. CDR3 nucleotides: TGTGCCAGCGAGCGTTTGACAGGGGGAGAGCAGCCCCAGCATTTT. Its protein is CASERLTGGEQPQHF.

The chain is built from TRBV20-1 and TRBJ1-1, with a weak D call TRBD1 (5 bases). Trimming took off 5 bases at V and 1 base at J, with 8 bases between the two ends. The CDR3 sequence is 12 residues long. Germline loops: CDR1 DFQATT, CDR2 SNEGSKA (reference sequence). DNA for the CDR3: TGCAGTGCTCCCACAGGGAACACTGAAGCTTTCTTT. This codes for CSAPTGNTEAFF.

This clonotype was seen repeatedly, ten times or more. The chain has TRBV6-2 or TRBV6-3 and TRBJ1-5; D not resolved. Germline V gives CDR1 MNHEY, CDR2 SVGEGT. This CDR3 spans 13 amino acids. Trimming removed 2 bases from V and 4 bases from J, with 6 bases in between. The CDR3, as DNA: TGTGCCAGCAGTTACCATAGAAATCAGCCCCAGCATTTT. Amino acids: CASSYHRNQPQHF.